This TCR beta chain was profiled in a study of graft-versus-host responses after intestinal transplantation. Background on the study: Anti-thymocyte globulin induction preceded about 3 years of tacrolimus and steroid maintenance in all recipients.

Sequencing used immunoSEQ multiplex PCR; TCRdb keeps in-frame clones, though not all of them. The repertoire holds over 120,000 clones, around nine tenths seen once, with around 0.2% in the top ten. Germline V CDR1 and CDR2: SGHAT, FQNNGV. CDR3 length: 15 amino acids. Trimming at V came to 4 bases and at J to 2 bases, leaving 4 bases not matched to a gene. A word on this clone: Its antigen is not identified.

The V and J genes are TRBV11-2 and TRBJ1-4, with 7 positions matching TRBD1. The starting material was unstimulated CD4+ T cells sorted from spleen or lymph node cells, obtained before intestinal transplant. This TCR derives from a human donor who received an intestinal transplant. This chain's CDR3 is CASSWAGGTNEKLFF. CDR3 nucleotides: TGTGCCAGCAGCTGGGCAGGGGGGACTAATGAAAAACTGTTTTTT.